This TCR beta chain derives from a study of T cell responses to AZD1222 COVID-19 vaccine. Study results and caveats: Donors were mostly white British, more females; clonal diversity possibly underestimated.

Of note for this clone: The antigen remains unidentified.

The CDR3 extends over 16 amino acids. V was shortened by 1 base and J by 3 bases, with 15 bases between the two germline ends. The V gene's germline CDR1 is SGHVS and CDR2 FQNEAQ. Sequenced by immunoSEQ multiplex PCR; TCRdb stores in-frame clones only, minus some. The sample lists 78,000 or so clones; about 91% were seen once. The sequence was obtained from an adult in good health. The sequencing used peripheral blood, collected on day 0 of AZD1222 vaccination. The J gene is TRBJ1-2, the V gene TRBV7-8, with D possibly TRBD1 on 5 matching bases. CDR3 coding DNA: TGTGCCAGCAGCTTAGGGGACTTCCGGCTCGACTATGGCTACACCTTC. The encoded protein is CASSLGDFRLDYGYTF.